The next 13 T cell receptor beta chains were all read from a single sample in a study of metastatic and nonmetastatic thyroid tumors. With MiXCR, TCRdb reprocessed the PCR reads. The table records tens of thousands of clones, more than 20% of them present only once. Patients had received no treatment of any kind before thyroid surgery. The material sequenced was blood. Source of these receptors: a female donor with papillary thyroid cancer or a benign thyroid nodule (not recorded which). Some clones in this sample may be carry-over from other donors' samples.

The gene calls are TRBV6-5 and TRBJ1-5, with 8 bases matching TRBD1. With 2 bases clipped from V and 5 bases from J, the junction kept 8 bases outside the gene matches. Germline V gene lookup returns CDR1 MNHEY and CDR2 SVGAGI. This CDR3 contains 16 residues. CDR3 region: CASSYGLGQVHQPQHF. The CDR3 DNA follows: TGTGCCAGCAGTTACGGGCTGGGACAGGTCCATCAGCCCCAGCATTTT.

This clone came up many times. The chain carries TRBV6-2 or TRBV6-3 and TRBJ2-4; perhaps TRBD2 as D (6 bases). The V and J ends lost 5 bases and 5 bases respectively, with 13 bases between them. Germline loops: CDR1 MNHEY, CDR2 SVGEGT. The CDR3 runs 14 residues. The CDR3, as DNA: TGTGCCAGCAGTCTTCGCGGGACCGAAAACATTCAGTACTTC. Its translation: CASSLRGTENIQYF.

The chain is built from TRBV28 and TRBJ2-7, with 8 bases matching TRBD1. The V and J ends lost 5 bases and 7 bases, in that order; junction bases with no gene match: 10. This CDR3 region has 14 residues. CDR1 is MDHEN and CDR2 is SYDVKM in the germline V gene. Here the CDR3 DNA reads TGTGCCAGCAGTACCCTGGACAGGGTGGGGGAGCAGTACTTC. This codes for CASSTLDRVGEQYF.

This clone was observed a handful of times. V and J are TRBV6-2 or TRBV6-3 and TRBJ2-7, with a tentative D call TRBD2 (6 bases). Germline V gene lookup returns CDR1 MNHEY and CDR2 SVGEGT. V gave up 5 bases and J gave up 1 base, with 21 bases separating them. The CDR3 spans 17 residues. In DNA, the CDR3 is TGTGCCAGCAGTCGGGACCTCGGTACTAGCTTGTCCTACGAGCAGTACTTC. This encodes CASSRDLGTSLSYEQYF.

The rearrangement links TRBV18 to TRBJ1-4; TRBD1 agrees at 9 bases. Germline CDR1 KGHSH, CDR2 LQKENI. This CDR3 is built from 18 residues. Trimming at V came to 4 bases and at J to 4 bases, leaving 13 bases not matched to a gene. The CDR3 protein is CASSLTGTGIGSNEKLFF. The CDR3 bases are TGTGCCAGCTCACTTACCGGGACAGGGATCGGGAGTAATGAAAAACTGTTTTTT. The full variable domain, its missing parts supplied by reference TRBV18 and TRBJ1-4, is NAGVMQNPRHLVRRRGQEARLRCSPMKGHSHVYWYRQLPEEGLKFMVYLQKENIIDESGMPKERFSAEFPKEGPSILRIQQVVRGDSAAYFCASSLTGTGIGSNEKLFFGSGTQLSVL.

This clone was detected many times. V is TRBV7-9 and J is TRBJ2-1; D remains unclear. The germline CDR1 and CDR2 sequences are SEHNR and FQNEAQ (reference sequence). The CDR3 consists of 16 residues. V shed 1 base and J shed 4 bases, with 14 bases lying between them. The CDR3 sequence is CASSLGEVTAYNEQFF. CDR3 nucleotide sequence: TGTGCCAGCAGCTTAGGAGAGGTCACGGCATACAATGAGCAGTTCTTC.

This chain joins TRBV20-1 and TRBJ2-5, with D tentatively TRBD1 (5 bases). Trimming shortened V by 1 base and J by 5 bases, and 14 bases separated the two germline ends. The CDR3 loop spans 14 amino acids. Germline V lookup: CDR1 DFQATT, CDR2 SNEGSKA (reference sequence). CDR3 in amino acids: CSARVQGLVETQYF. CDR3 DNA sequence: TGCAGTGCTAGAGTGCAGGGATTAGTGGAGACCCAGTACTTC.

This clone was detected a few times. The chain's CDR3 is CASSVDGRYTF. The CDR3 DNA reads TGTGCCAGCAGTGTCGACGGGCGCTACACCTTC. V gene TRBV28 combines with J gene TRBJ1-2; D not resolved. V lost 5 bases and J lost 9, with 10 bases in between. This CDR3 has 11 amino acids. CDR1 is MDHEN, CDR2 SYDVKM, per germline.

By frequency in the sample, this clone is medium-sized. The CDR3 DNA reads TGTGCCAGCAGTGAACTAGCGGAGAACACAGATACGCAGTATTTT. Translating gives CASSELAENTDTQYF. V is TRBV6-1 and J is TRBJ2-3; 7 bases align to TRBD2. The CDR3 length is 15 residues. Germline trimming cut 2 bases from V and 2 bases from J; bases unmatched to any gene: 4. Germline V gene sequence: CDR1 MNHNS, CDR2 SASEGT.

This clone was found many times. V and J are TRBV28 and TRBJ2-3, with D possibly TRBD1 on 5 matching bases. Deletions cut 5 bases from V and 0 bases from J, with 12 bases between. CDR1 is MDHEN, CDR2 SYDVKM, per germline. The CDR3 contains 15 residues. CDR3 residues: CASSRRVPSTDTQYF. CDR3 nucleotide sequence: TGTGCCAGCAGTCGCAGGGTACCTAGCACAGATACGCAGTATTTT.

This clone has at least ten counts. This sequence joins TRBV2 and TRBJ2-5; no clear D. V dropped 7 bases and J dropped 5 bases, with 14 bases sitting between them. Looked up from germline, CDR1 is SNHLY and CDR2 is FYNNEI. The CDR3 is 13 amino acids. Here the CDR3 reads CASISAAPETQYF. The CDR3, as DNA: TGTGCCAGCATTTCGGCTGCCCCGGAGACCCAGTACTTC.

The CDR3 protein is CASSPGLAGLASYNEQFF. The DNA of the CDR3 is TGTGCCAGCTCACCGGGACTAGCGGGGCTGGCCTCCTACAATGAGCAGTTCTTC. This chain links TRBV18 with TRBJ2-1; the match to TRBD2 covers 13 bases. The V gene's germline CDR1 is KGHSH and CDR2 LQKENI. The CDR3 consists of 18 residues. With 3 bases clipped from V and 0 bases from J, the junction kept 5 bases outside the gene matches.

J is TRBJ1-5 and V is TRBV6-1; 8 bases match TRBD1. Germline V gene sequence: CDR1 MNHNS, CDR2 SASEGT. This CDR3 spans 15 amino acids. After removal of 5 bases from V and 6 bases from J, the junction contained 9 bases not matched to a gene. This CDR3 is CASSIWTGNSQPQHF. The DNA of the CDR3 is TGTGCCAGCAGTATCTGGACAGGGAACAGTCAGCCCCAGCATTTT.